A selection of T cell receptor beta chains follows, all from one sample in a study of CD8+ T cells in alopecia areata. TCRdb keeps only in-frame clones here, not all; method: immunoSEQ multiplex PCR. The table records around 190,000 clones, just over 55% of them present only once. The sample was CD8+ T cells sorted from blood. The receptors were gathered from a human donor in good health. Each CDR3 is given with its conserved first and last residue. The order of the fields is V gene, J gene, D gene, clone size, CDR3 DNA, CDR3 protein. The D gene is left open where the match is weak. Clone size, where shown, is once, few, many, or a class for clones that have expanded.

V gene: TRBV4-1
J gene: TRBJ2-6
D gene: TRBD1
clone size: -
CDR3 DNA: TGCGCCAGCAGCCAGAGGAGACAGGGGGCGCAAGGGGCCAACGTCCTGACTTTC
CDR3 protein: CASSQRRQGAQGANVLTF

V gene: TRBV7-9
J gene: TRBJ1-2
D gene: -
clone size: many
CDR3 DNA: TGTGCCAGCAGCTTACCAGGGGCAGTTTATGGCTACACCTTC
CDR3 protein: CASSLPGAVYGYTF

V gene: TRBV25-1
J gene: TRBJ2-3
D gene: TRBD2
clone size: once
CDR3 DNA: TGTGCCAGCAGCGGGGGACTAGCGCTAACAGATACGCAGTATTTT
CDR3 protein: CASSGGLALTDTQYF

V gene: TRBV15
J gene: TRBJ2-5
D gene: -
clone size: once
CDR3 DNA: TGTGCCACCAGCGGACCGGGACAAATACCCGTCCAGGAGACCCAGTACTTC
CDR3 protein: CATSGPGQIPVQETQYF

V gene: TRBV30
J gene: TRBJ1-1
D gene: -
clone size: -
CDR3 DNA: TGTGCCTGGAGGGGGGCGGTGAACACTGAAGCTTTCTTT
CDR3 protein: CAWRGAVNTEAFF

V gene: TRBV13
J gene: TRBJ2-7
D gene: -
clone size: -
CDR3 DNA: TGTGCCAGCAGCTCCGCACACAGGGATTTCTACGAGCAGTACTTC
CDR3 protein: CASSSAHRDFYEQYF

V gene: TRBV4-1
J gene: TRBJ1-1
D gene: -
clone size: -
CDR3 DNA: TGCGCCAGCAGCAACCTTGGAGGGAACACTGAAGCTTTCTTT
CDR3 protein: CASSNLGGNTEAFF

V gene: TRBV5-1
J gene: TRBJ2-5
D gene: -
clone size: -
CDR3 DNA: TGCGCCAGCAGCCCCGGGCCACGGGGCCAGTACTTC
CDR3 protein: CASSPGPRGQYF

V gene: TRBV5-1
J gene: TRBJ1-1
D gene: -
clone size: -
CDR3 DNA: TGCGCCAGCAGCCCGTCGGGACAAGTGAACACTGAAGCTTTCTTT
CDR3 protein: CASSPSGQVNTEAFF

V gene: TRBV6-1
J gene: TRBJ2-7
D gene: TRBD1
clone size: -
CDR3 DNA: TGTGCCAGCAGTCCTACCGGGACAGGGTTCGAGCAGTACTTC
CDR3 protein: CASSPTGTGFEQYF

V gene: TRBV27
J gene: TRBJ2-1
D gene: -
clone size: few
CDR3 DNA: TGTGCCAGCAGTTTCGGCGGGGTTAATGAGCAGTTCTTC
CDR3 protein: CASSFGGVNEQFF

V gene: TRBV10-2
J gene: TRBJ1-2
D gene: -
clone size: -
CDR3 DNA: TGCGCCAGCAAAACGACACGGCAAGGGGTCGATGGCTACACCTTC
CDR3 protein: CASKTTRQGVDGYTF

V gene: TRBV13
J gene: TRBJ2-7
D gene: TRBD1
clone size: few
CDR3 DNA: TGTGCCAGCAGCCCGGGACAGTCCTCCTACGAGCAGTACTTC
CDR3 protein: CASSPGQSSYEQYF

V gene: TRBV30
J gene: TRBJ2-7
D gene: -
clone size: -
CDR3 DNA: TGTGCCTGGACTGTAGGTCAGTCCTCCTACGAGCAGTACTTC
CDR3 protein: CAWTVGQSSYEQYF

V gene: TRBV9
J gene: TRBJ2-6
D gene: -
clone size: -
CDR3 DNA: TGTGCCAGCAGCTCCCGTGGGGGGCCGAATGCTGGGGCCAACGTCCTGACTTTC
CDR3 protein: CASSSRGGPNAGANVLTF

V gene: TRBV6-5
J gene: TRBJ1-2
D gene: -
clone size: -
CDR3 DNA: TGTGCCAGCACGTGCGGTGGCTACACCTTC
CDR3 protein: CASTCGGYTF

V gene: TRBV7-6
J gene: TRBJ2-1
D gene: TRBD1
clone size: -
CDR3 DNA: TGTGCCAGCAGCCCCGATGGGGGACAGGGCTACTACAATGAGCAGTTCTTC
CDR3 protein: CASSPDGGQGYYNEQFF

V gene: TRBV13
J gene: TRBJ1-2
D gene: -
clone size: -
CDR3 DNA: TGTGCCAGCAGCACGTTCAGCCGAGCTAACTATGGCTACACCTTC
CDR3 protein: CASSTFSRANYGYTF

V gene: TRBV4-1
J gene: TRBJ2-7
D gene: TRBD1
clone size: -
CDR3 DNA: TGCGCCAGCAGCCAAGCGTACGGGACAGGGGGCTCCTACGAGCAGTACTTC
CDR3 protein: CASSQAYGTGGSYEQYF

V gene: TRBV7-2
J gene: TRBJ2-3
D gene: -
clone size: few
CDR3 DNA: TGTGCCAGCAGCGCGAAGGGCGGGGTAGACGGAGATACGCAGTATTTT
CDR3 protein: CASSAKGGVDGDTQYF

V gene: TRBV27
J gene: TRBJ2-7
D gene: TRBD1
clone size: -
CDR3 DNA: TGTGCCAGCAGTTTATCAGGGGGCAGCTACGAGCAGTACTTC
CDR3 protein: CASSLSGGSYEQYF

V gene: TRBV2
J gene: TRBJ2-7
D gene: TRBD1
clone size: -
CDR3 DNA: TGTGCCAGCAGAGGGACAGGGAACTCTTACGAGCAGTACTTC
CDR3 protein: CASRGTGNSYEQYF

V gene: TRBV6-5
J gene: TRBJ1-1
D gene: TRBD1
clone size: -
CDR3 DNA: TGTGCCAGCAGTTACTCGACAGGGTCGAACACTGAAGCTTTCTTT
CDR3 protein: CASSYSTGSNTEAFF

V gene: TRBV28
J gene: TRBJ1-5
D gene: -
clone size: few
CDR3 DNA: TGTGCCAGCAGTTTATCAGGGCTCAATCAGCCCCAGCATTTT
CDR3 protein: CASSLSGLNQPQHF

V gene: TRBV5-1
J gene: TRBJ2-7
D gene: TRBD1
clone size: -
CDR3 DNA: TGCGCCAGCAGCCCCGAGGGGACAGGCAGCTCCTACGAGCAGTACTTC
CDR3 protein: CASSPEGTGSSYEQYF

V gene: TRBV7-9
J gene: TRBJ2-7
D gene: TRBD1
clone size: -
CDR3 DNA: TGTGCCAGCAGCTGGGGACAGGGTGAGCAGTACTTC
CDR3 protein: CASSWGQGEQYF

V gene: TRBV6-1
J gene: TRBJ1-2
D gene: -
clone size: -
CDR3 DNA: TGTGCCAGCAGTGAGCTGACTTATAACTATGGCTACACCTTC
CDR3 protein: CASSELTYNYGYTF

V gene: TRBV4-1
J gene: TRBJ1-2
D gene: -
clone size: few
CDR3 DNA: TGCGCCAGCAGCCAAGTAGGAGGATTAGGCTATGGCTACACCTTC
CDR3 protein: CASSQVGGLGYGYTF